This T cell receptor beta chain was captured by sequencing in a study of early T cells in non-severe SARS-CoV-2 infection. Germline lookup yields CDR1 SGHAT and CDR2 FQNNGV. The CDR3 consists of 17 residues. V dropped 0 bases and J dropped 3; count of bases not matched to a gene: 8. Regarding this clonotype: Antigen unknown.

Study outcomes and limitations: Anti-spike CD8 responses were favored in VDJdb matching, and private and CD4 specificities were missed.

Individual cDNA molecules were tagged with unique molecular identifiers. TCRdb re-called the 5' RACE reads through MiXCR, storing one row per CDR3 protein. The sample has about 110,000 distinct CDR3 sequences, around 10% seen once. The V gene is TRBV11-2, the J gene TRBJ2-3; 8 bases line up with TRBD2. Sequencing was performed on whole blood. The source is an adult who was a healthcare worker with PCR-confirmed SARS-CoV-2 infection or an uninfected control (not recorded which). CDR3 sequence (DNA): TGTGCCAGCAGCTTAGATGGGTTCGGGAGGGGGACAGATACGCAGTATTTT. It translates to CASSLDGFGRGTDTQYF.